The present TCR beta chain was sequenced within a study of identical twins (dated by TCRdb to the mid-2010s). For the study in its entirety: TCR alpha and beta repertoires from monozygotic twins, unrelated adults of various ages and cord blood were deep-sequenced to test whether fetal clonotypes persist. To rule out contamination, replicate twin experiments were performed at different times with different library preparation protocols.

CDR3 length: 14 amino acids, cysteine to phenylalanine. Only the CDR3 region is kept as DNA, spanning 42 bases read in frame from base 1. V is clipped by 6 bases and J by 0 bases, and the sequence between their germline boundaries is 11 bases long. From the germline V gene (reference sequence), CDR1 is DFQATT and CDR2 is SNEGSKA. Remarks on this clonotype: This receptor's antigen is unknown. Base qualities were left out, and no much larger clone turns up one base away.

Overall results and qualifications from the work: Abundant cord blood beta clonotypes had fewer insertions, young adult naive repertoires showed a similar but weaker trend, and memory repertoires showed no such trend. Compared with coincidental sharing between unrelated individuals, out-of-frame TCR alpha sequences shared between twins had an excess of sequences with low generation probability. Because the same donors could not be followed over many years, the conclusions depended on cross-sectional statistical analysis. The excess sharing between twins in beta out-of-frame sequences was weaker because fewer shared sequences reduced the signal-to-noise ratio. Invariant T cells such as MAIT and iNKT could partly confound zero-insertion analyses, though diverse VJ usage argued against this for most clonotypes. Out-of-frame TCR alpha sharing in monozygotic twins was systematically underestimated by recombination models, whereas sharing between unrelated individuals was in agreement with the recombination models.

The library was prepared using 5' RACE. TCRdb names Illumina HiSeq 2000 as the instrument used. Template switching introduced a universal primer binding site; the final cDNA contained a unique molecular identifier, enabling accurate counting of TCR cDNA molecules. Specific primers in the conserved constant-segment region were used to synthesize first-strand cDNA for the TCR alpha and beta chains. Each cDNA library was double barcoded, with a SMART-Mk sample barcode plus Illumina barcodes, to control for contamination. TruSeq adapter sequences along with Illumina sample barcodes were introduced in two successive PCR steps. TCR alpha and beta cDNA libraries were sequenced on the Illumina HiSeq platform with custom primers. Per the source publication's procedure: Unique molecular identifiers were extracted from raw reads with MiGEC, and CDR3 positions were determined with MiXCR. Recombination models were inferred per individual with the repgenHMM and IGoR tools using an EM algorithm. Shared clonotype analysis was performed with the tcR package in R, normalizing sharing by the product of cloneset sizes. To study raw recombination without the effects of thymic and clonal selection, out-of-frame nonproductive sequences were analyzed. TCRdb applied fastp at Q25 and MiXCR to the public reads, then kept only in-frame beta chains. Every CDR3 protein is listed once, alongside the most common genes and DNA of its rows. These V and J calls are TCRdb output, not the study's own analysis. The sample has 420,000 or so distinct CDR3 sequences on record, under 20% of them singletons. The ten largest clones take up approximately 12% of the sample.

Every donor in the study was a healthy Caucasian. Three unrelated non-twin adults were additionally sequenced: a male aged 18 to 30, a male aged 50 to 59 and a female aged 50 to 59. Miltenyi CD45RO+ enrichment and human naive T-cell isolation kits were used to isolate memory (CD45RO+) and naive T cells from PBMC. The rearranged chain carries TRBV20-1 and TRBJ1-4; no D segment can be confidently identified. The sequenced sample consisted of naive T cells sorted from blood. What the cell subset or site label conveys for this sample: cells isolated with a human naive T-cell isolation kit. The clonotype was recovered from a man in his fifties in good health. The bases read TGCAGTGCCAGGACGCTTGCAACTAATGAAAAACTGTTTTTT. This yields the protein CSARTLATNEKLFF.